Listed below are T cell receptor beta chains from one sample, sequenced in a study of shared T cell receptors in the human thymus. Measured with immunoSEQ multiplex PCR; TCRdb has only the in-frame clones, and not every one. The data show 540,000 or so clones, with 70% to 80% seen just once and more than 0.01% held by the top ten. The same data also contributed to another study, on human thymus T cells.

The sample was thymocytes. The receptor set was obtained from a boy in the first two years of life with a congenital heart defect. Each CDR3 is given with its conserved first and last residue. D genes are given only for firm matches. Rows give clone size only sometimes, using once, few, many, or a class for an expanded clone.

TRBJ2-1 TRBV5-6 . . CASSLGSSGNEQFF TGTGCCAGCAGCTTGGGGAGTTCGGGGAATGAGCAGTTCTTC
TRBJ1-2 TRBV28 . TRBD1 CASSPLSGTGRHGYTF TGTGCCAGCAGTCCTCTCTCGGGGACAGGGAGACATGGCTACACCTTC
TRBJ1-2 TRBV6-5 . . CASSVHRVPYGYTF TGTGCCAGCAGTGTCCACAGAGTTCCCTATGGCTACACCTTC
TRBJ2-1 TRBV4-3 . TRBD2 CASSLLAGVVDEQFF TGCGCCAGCAGCCTACTAGCGGGAGTGGTGGATGAGCAGTTCTTC
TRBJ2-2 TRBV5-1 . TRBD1 CASSLDRGSTGELFF TGCGCCAGCAGCCTGGACAGGGGGAGCACCGGGGAGCTGTTTTTT
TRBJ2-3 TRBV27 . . CASSARIRDTRTDTQYF TGTGCCAGCAGTGCCCGAATCCGGGACACTCGCACAGATACGCAGTATTTT
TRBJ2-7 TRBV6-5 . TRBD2 CASSQGLVSHEQYF TGTGCCAGCAGTCAAGGACTAGTTAGCCACGAGCAGTACTTC
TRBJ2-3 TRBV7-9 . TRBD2 CASSPGLAGYWDTQYF TGTGCCAGCAGCCCTGGACTAGCGGGTTACTGGGATACGCAGTATTTT
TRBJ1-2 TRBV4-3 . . CASSQGQDNRYGYTF TGCGCCAGCAGCCAAGGGCAGGACAATCGGTATGGCTACACCTTC
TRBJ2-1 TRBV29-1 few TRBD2 CSVEEGPSGRETYNEQFF TGCAGCGTTGAAGAAGGGCCTAGCGGGAGGGAAACCTACAATGAGCAGTTCTTC
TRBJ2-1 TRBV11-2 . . CASTPVSSYNEQFF TGTGCCAGCACCCCGGTGAGCTCCTACAATGAGCAGTTCTTC
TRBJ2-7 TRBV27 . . CASSLSWDISPHEQYF TGTGCCAGCAGTTTATCGTGGGACATATCACCCCACGAGCAGTACTTC
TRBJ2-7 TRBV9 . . CASSPNRVGTRGYEQYF TGTGCCAGCAGCCCCAACCGGGTCGGGACAAGGGGTTACGAGCAGTACTTC
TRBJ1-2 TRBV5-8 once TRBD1 CASSLASDRGQNYGYTF TGTGCCAGCAGCTTGGCCTCGGACAGGGGGCAAAACTATGGCTACACCTTC
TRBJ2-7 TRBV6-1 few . CASSSYRDSSYEQYF TGTGCCAGCAGCTCTTACAGGGATAGCTCCTACGAGCAGTACTTC
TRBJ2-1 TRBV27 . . CASMGGGGQLGEQFF TGTGCCAGCATGGGGGGTGGGGGACAGTTGGGTGAGCAGTTCTTC
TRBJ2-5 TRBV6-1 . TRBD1 CASNWGTGNAETQYF TGTGCCAGCAACTGGGGGACAGGGAACGCGGAGACCCAGTACTTC